This T cell receptor (beta chain) was recorded in a study of control samples from healthy donors and cancer patients. This clone has just one count. The CDR3 extends over 13 amino acids. The V end was cut by 4 bases, the J end by 3 bases, with 9 bases between. Per germline, CDR1 KGHDR and CDR2 SFDVKD. TCRdb keeps only in-frame clones here, not all; method: immunoSEQ multiplex PCR. The profile covers about 140,000 clones, with around 90% appearing a single time and approximately 11% taken by the ten largest. The source of this sequence is a man aged 25 to 40 in good health. The chain combines TRBV24-1 with TRBJ2-7; a possible D gene is TRBD2 (5 bases). Material for sequencing was blood. CDR3 residues: CATSDSGNYEQYF. In nucleotides, the CDR3 is TGTGCCACCAGTGACTCGGGGAACTACGAGCAGTACTTC.